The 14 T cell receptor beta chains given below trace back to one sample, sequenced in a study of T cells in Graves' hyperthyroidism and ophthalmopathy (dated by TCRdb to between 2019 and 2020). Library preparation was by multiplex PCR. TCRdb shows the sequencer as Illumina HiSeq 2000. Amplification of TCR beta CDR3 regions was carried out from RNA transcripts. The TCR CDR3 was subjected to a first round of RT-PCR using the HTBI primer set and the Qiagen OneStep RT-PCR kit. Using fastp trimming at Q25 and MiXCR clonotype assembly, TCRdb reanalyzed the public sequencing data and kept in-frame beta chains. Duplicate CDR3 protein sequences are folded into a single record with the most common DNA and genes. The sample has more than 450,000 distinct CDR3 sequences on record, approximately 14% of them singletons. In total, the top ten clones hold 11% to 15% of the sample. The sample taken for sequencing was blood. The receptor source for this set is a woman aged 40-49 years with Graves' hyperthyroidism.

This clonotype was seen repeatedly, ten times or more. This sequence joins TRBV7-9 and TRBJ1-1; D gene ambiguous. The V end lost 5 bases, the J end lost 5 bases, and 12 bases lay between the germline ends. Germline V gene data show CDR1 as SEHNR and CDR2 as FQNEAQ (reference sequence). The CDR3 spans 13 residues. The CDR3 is CASSLLSETEAFF. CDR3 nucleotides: TGTGCCAGCAGCCTTTTATCCGAGACTGAAGCTTTCTTT.

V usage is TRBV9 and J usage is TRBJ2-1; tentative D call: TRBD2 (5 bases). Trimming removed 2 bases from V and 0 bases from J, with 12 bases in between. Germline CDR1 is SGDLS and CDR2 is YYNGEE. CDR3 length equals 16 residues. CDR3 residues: CASSVGATSSYNEQFF. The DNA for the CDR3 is TGTGCCAGCAGCGTGGGAGCGACAAGCTCCTACAATGAGCAGTTCTTC. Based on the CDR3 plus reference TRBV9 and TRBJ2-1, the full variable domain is DSGVTQTPKHLITATGQRVTLRCSPRSGDLSVYWYQQSLDQGLQFLIQYYNGEERAKGNILERFSAQQFPDLHSELNLSSLELGDSALYFCASSVGATSSYNEQFFGPGTRLTVL.

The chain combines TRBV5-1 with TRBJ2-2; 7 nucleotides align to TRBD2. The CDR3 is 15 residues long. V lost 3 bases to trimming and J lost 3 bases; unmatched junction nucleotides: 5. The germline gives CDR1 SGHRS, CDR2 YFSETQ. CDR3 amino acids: CASSSSAGYTGELFF. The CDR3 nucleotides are TGCGCCAGCAGCTCCTCAGCGGGATACACCGGGGAGCTGTTTTTT.

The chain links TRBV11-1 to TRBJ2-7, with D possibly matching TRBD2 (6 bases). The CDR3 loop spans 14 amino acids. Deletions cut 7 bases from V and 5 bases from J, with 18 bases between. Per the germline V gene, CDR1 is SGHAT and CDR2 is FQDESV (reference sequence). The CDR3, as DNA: TGTGCCAGCAAATCGGGGGTTGGAGGGAACGAGCAGTACTTC. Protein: CASKSGVGGNEQYF.

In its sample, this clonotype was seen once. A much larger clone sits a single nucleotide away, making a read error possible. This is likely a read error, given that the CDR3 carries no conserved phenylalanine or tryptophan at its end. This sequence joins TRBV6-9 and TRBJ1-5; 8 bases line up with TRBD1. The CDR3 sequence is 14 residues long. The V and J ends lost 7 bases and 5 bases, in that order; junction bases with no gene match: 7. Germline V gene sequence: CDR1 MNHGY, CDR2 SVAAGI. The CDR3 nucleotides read TGTGCCAGCATTTTAATACAGGGGGATCAGCCCCAGCATCTT. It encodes CASILIQGDQPQHL.

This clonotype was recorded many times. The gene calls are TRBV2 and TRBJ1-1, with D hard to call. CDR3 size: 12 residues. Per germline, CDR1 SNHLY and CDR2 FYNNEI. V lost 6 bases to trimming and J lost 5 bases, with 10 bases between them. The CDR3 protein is CASSGLGTEAFF. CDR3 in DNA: TGTGCCAGCAGCGGACTGGGAACTGAAGCTTTCTTT. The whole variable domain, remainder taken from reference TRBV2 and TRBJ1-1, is EPEVTQTPSHQVTQMGQEVILRCVPISNHLYFYWYRQILGQKVEFLVSFYNNEISEKSEIFDDQFSVERPDGSNFTLKIRSTKLEDSAMYFCASSGLGTEAFFGQGTRLTVV.

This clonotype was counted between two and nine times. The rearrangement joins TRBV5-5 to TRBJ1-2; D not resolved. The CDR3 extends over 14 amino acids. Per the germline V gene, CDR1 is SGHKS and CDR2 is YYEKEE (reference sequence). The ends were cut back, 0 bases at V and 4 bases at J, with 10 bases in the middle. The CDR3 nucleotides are TGTGCCAGCAGCTTGGCCCAGAGCGGCTATGGCTACACCTTC. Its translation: CASSLAQSGYGYTF.

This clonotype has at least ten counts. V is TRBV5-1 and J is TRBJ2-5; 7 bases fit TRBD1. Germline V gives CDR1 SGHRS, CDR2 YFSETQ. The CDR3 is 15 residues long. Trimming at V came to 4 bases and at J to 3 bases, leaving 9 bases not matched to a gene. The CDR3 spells CASSPGTVPEETQYF. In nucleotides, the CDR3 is TGCGCCAGCAGCCCAGGGACAGTCCCCGAAGAGACCCAGTACTTC.

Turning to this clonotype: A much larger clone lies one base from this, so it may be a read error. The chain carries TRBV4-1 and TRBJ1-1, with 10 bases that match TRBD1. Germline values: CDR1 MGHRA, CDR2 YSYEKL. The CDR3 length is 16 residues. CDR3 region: CASSQDGGQGNTEVFF. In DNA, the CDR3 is TGCGCCAGCAGCCAAGATGGGGGACAGGGGAACACTGAAGTTTTCTTT.

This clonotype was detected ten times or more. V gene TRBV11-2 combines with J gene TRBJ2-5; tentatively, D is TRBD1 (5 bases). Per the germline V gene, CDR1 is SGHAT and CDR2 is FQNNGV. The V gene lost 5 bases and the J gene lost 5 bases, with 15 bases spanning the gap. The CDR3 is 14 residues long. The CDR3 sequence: CASSLRQSMETQYF. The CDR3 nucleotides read TGTGCCAGCAGCCTACGACAGTCAATGGAGACCCAGTACTTC. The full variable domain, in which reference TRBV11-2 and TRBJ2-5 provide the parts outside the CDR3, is EAGVAQSPRYKIIEKRQSVAFWCNPISGHATLYWYQQILGQGPKLLIQFQNNGVVDDSQLPKDRFSAERLKGVDSTLKIQPAKLEDSAVYLCASSLRQSMETQYFGPGTRLLVL.

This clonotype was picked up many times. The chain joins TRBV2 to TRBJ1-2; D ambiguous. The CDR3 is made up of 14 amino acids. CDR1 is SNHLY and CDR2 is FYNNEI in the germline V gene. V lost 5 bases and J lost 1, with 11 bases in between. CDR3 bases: TGTGCCAGCAGTCTTGGCCGGGATAACTATGGCTACACCTTC. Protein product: CASSLGRDNYGYTF.

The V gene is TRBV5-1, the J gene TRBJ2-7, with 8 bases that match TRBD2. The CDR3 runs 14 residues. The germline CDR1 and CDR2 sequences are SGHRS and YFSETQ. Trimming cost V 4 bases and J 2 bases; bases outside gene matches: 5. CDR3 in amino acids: CASSITSGAYEQYF. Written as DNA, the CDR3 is TGCGCCAGCAGCATTACTAGCGGCGCCTACGAGCAGTACTTC.

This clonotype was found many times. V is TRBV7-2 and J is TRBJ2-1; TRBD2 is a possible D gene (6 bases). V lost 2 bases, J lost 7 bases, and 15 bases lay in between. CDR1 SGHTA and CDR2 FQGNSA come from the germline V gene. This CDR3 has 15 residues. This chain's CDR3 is CASSLRGRLRNEQFF. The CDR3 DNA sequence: TGTGCCAGCAGCTTACGAGGGAGGTTAAGGAATGAGCAGTTCTTC.

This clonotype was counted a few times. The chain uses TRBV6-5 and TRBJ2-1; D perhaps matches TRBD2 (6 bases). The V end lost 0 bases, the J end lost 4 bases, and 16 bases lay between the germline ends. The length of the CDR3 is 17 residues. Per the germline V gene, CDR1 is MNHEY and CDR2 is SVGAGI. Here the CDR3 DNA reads TGTGCCAGCAGTTACTCAGGACTTTCTGGACTATACAATGAGCAGTTCTTC. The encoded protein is CASSYSGLSGLYNEQFF.